This entry lists 29 T cell receptor beta chains sequenced from one sample in a study of cytomegalovirus exposure and HLA in healthy donors. Some clones are missing from TCRdb's copy, which holds only in-frame ones; the method was immunoSEQ multiplex PCR. This table has about 160,000 clones, 75% to 90% appearing once. Material: PBMCs. The receptors come from a woman aged 18-29 years in good health and CMV-seronegative.

The V call is TRBV11-1, the J call TRBJ2-7, with D perhaps matching TRBD2 (5 bases). CDR3 length equals 12 residues. V lost 5 bases and J 6 bases, leaving 11 bases between the germline ends. The germline V gene encodes CDR1 SGHAT and CDR2 FQDESV (reference sequence). CDR3 nucleotides: TGTGCCAGCAGCATTTCGGCGGGCGAGCAGTACTTC. It specifies CASSISAGEQYF.

The chain recombines TRBV28 with TRBJ2-7, with TRBD1 matching over 10 bases. CDR1 is MDHEN, CDR2 SYDVKM, per germline. The CDR3 contains 16 residues. The trim removed 4 bases at V and 6 bases at J, leaving 12 bases unmatched. CDR3: CASSYMRTGGVAEQYF. DNA of the CDR3: TGTGCCAGCAGTTATATGAGGACAGGGGGAGTAGCCGAGCAGTACTTC.

This clone was recorded a few times. The CDR3 region has the DNA TGTGCCAGCAGCTTAGATGGACAGGGGTATGGCTACACCTTC. Translation gives CASSLDGQGYGYTF. The J gene is TRBJ1-2, the V gene TRBV7-3; TRBD1 aligns across 9 bases. The V and J ends lost 2 bases and 5 bases, in that order; junction bases with no gene match: 3. Germline CDR1 reads SGHTA; CDR2 reads FQGTGA. This CDR3 spans 14 amino acids.

J is TRBJ1-1 and V is TRBV6-5; a possible D gene is TRBD1 (6 bases). The germline V and J ends were trimmed by 2 bases and 6 bases, with 13 bases remaining between them. The germline V gene has CDR1 MNHEY and CDR2 SVGAGI. This CDR3 has 14 amino acids. The CDR3: CASSYRGAFSEAFF. The CDR3 region has the DNA TGTGCCAGCAGTTACCGGGGGGCGTTCTCTGAAGCTTTCTTT.

The V call is TRBV19, the J call TRBJ1-6; 8 bases agree with TRBD1. CDR1 and CDR2 (germline): LNHDA, SQIVND (reference sequence). After removal of 8 bases from V and 4 bases from J, the junction contained 16 bases not matched to a gene. The CDR3 has 18 residues. CDR3 nucleotide sequence: TGTGCCAGTCGTGGACAACCGGGACAGGCCACATATAATTCACCCCTCCACTTT. Translated: CASRGQPGQATYNSPLHF.

J is TRBJ2-5 and V is TRBV5-4; TRBD2 matches 7 bases. There are 15 residues in the CDR3. CDR1 is SGHNT and CDR2 is YYREEE in the germline V gene (reference sequence). Trimming took 1 base from V and 5 from J; bases not matched to a gene: 8. This chain's CDR3 is CASSLRTRAEETQYF. The DNA for the CDR3 is TGTGCCAGCAGCTTGAGGACTAGGGCGGAGGAGACCCAGTACTTC.

The chain carries TRBV19 and TRBJ1-1, with TRBD1 as a possible D gene (6 bases). Trimming removed 10 bases at V and 2 bases at J, with 17 bases between. The CDR3 has 14 amino acids. Germline assignment: CDR1 LNHDA and CDR2 SQIVND (reference sequence). As DNA, the CDR3 is TGTGCCACCCGTCGGGACAATGGTAACACTGAAGCTTTCTTT. Encoded protein: CATRRDNGNTEAFF.

In this sample, this clone turned up a few times. The rearrangement uses TRBV9 and TRBJ1-6; D is uncertain. The CDR3 is made up of 12 amino acids. Germline V gene data show CDR1 as SGDLS and CDR2 as YYNGEE. V was pared by 2 bases and J by 7 bases, with 4 bases between. The CDR3 loop reads CASSVSNSPLHF. In nucleotides, the CDR3 is TGTGCCAGCAGCGTCTCCAATTCACCCCTCCACTTT. Full variable domain (missing parts from reference TRBV9 and TRBJ1-6): DSGVTQTPKHLITATGQRVTLRCSPRSGDLSVYWYQQSLDQGLQFLIQYYNGEERAKGNILERFSAQQFPDLHSELNLSSLELGDSALYFCASSVSNSPLHFGNGTRLTVT.

The chain joins TRBV5-1 to TRBJ2-3; D perhaps matches TRBD2 (7 bases). The CDR3 consists of 15 residues. Trimming pared 1 base from V and 3 bases from J, leaving 12 bases between. Germline V lookup: CDR1 SGHRS, CDR2 YFSETQ. DNA for the CDR3: TGCGCCAGCAGCTTGATCGGGGGGCGGACAGATACGCAGTATTTT. This sequence encodes CASSLIGGRTDTQYF.

This clone has just a few counts. The chain uses TRBV2 and TRBJ1-2; the match to TRBD1 covers 10 bases. This CDR3 region has 14 residues. The germline V gene encodes CDR1 SNHLY and CDR2 FYNNEI. The J segment lost 4 bases and the V segment lost 6 bases, leaving 5 bases of the junction unmatched. The CDR3 sequence is CASSRDRGAYGYTF. The CDR3 DNA sequence: TGTGCCAGCAGCCGGGACAGGGGCGCCTATGGCTACACCTTC.

The chain combines TRBV7-2 with TRBJ1-1; no clear D gene. V was pared by 0 bases and J by 7 bases, with 12 bases between. CDR1 and CDR2 (germline): SGHTA, FQGNSA. This CDR3 spans 14 amino acids. The DNA of the CDR3 is TGTGCCAGCAGCTTAGCGCAAGGGAGTGGTGAAGCTTTCTTT. Translation gives CASSLAQGSGEAFF.

This clone is a singleton in its sample. The J gene is TRBJ1-2, the V gene TRBV28, with 7 bases aligning to TRBD1. Trimming took 8 bases from V and 3 from J; bases not matched to a gene: 30. The CDR3 consists of 21 residues. CDR1 and CDR2 (germline): MDHEN, SYDVKM. The CDR3, as DNA: TGTGCCAGCTTAACCGTAAGACAGGGTCCGAATCACAACCAGCCCTACTATGGCTACACCTTC. Protein: CASLTVRQGPNHNQPYYGYTF.

The rearrangement uses TRBV5-1 and TRBJ2-7; a possible D gene is TRBD1 (6 bases). Trimming removed 4 bases at V and 4 bases at J, with 9 bases between. This CDR3 spans 12 amino acids. Looked up from germline, CDR1 is SGHRS and CDR2 is YFSETQ. The CDR3 protein is CASSPDSYEQYF. The CDR3 coding sequence is TGCGCCAGCAGCCCGGACAGTTACGAGCAGTACTTC.

In its sample, this clone was seen a few times. The sample has other DNA sequences that encode this CDR3 too. The chain uses TRBV4-3 and TRBJ1-5; D unresolved. V was cut by 1 base and J by 2 bases, with 9 bases left in between. The CDR3 covers 15 residues. CDR1 and CDR2 from the germline V gene are LGHNA and YSLEER. CDR3 coding DNA: TGCGCCAGCAGCCAAGTCTCCGGGGGCAATCAGCCCCAGCATTTT. This translates into CASSQVSGGNQPQHF.

The rearrangement joins TRBV14 to TRBJ1-1, with 7 bases fitting TRBD1. The CDR3 is 16 residues long. Germline V gene sequence: CDR1 SGHDN, CDR2 FVKESK. The J segment lost 1 base and the V segment lost 4 bases, leaving 9 bases of the junction unmatched. CDR3 DNA sequence: TGTGCCAGCAGCCCTCTCTCCGGGACAGAGAACACTGAAGCTTTCTTT. Encoded protein: CASSPLSGTENTEAFF.

The CDR3 protein is CAIRTDSDYGYTF. The CDR3 DNA reads as TGTGCCATCAGGACGGACAGCGACTATGGCTACACCTTC. This sequence joins TRBV10-3 and TRBJ1-2; the D gene is possibly TRBD1 (6 bases). The CDR3 has 13 amino acids. V gave up 6 bases and J gave up 3 bases, with 11 bases separating them. Germline-derived CDR1 and CDR2 are ENHRY and SYGVKD.

CDR3 amino acids: CASSEAFRYEQYF. The CDR3 DNA is TGTGCCAGCAGTGAAGCCTTCCGTTACGAGCAGTACTTC. The chain carries TRBV6-1 and TRBJ2-7; D gene uncertain. Trimming removed 0 bases from V and 4 bases from J, with 7 bases in between. The CDR3 spans 13 residues. Per the germline V gene, CDR1 is MNHNS and CDR2 is SASEGT.

This clone has only one observation. This chain joins TRBV2 and TRBJ1-2; 8 bases agree with TRBD1. The V gene end was trimmed by 4 bases and the J gene end by 1 base; junction bases not matched to a gene: 2. This CDR3 has 14 residues. Germline V gene sequence: CDR1 SNHLY, CDR2 FYNNEI. CDR3 bases: TGTGCCAGCAGTGTGGACAGGGTTAACTATGGCTACACCTTC. This encodes CASSVDRVNYGYTF.

The CDR3 is CASSYIGGRRNTEAFF. As DNA, the CDR3 is TGTGCCAGCTCGTATATTGGAGGGAGGCGAAACACTGAAGCTTTCTTT. V usage is TRBV18 and J usage is TRBJ1-1; the D is unclear. This CDR3 spans 16 amino acids. Germline CDR1 and CDR2: KGHSH and LQKENI. Trimming removed 6 bases at V and 2 bases at J, with 19 bases between.

The chain links TRBV19 to TRBJ2-7; tentative D call: TRBD1 (5 bases). Per the germline V gene, CDR1 is LNHDA and CDR2 is SQIVND (reference sequence). Deletions cut 1 base from V and 4 bases from J, with 11 bases between. The CDR3 runs 14 residues. Written as DNA, the CDR3 is TGTGCCAGTAGTATAGGCGACAGAGGATACGAGCAGTACTTC. Residues: CASSIGDRGYEQYF.

V usage is TRBV4-3 and J usage is TRBJ2-1; possible D gene TRBD2, 6 bases. The CDR3 has 13 residues. V was trimmed by 6 bases and J by 12 bases, leaving 18 bases between them. From germline, CDR1 is LGHNA and CDR2 YSLEER. The CDR3 DNA is TGCGCCAGCAGAGGAAATGCCGCCGGGGGGCAGTTCTTC. This gives the protein CASRGNAAGGQFF.

The gene calls are TRBV9 and TRBJ2-1, with 12 nucleotides matching TRBD2. CDR3 length equals 16 residues. Germline trimming cut 2 bases from V and 3 bases from J; bases unmatched to any gene: 3. Germline CDR1 and CDR2: SGDLS and YYNGEE. CDR3: CASSVSTSGGYNEQFF. CDR3 nucleotide sequence: TGTGCCAGCAGCGTTTCGACTAGCGGGGGCTACAATGAGCAGTTCTTC.

The chain uses TRBV6-5 and TRBJ1-2, with 10 positions matching TRBD1. Germline V gene sequence: CDR1 MNHEY, CDR2 SVGAGI. This CDR3 region has 13 residues. With 8 bases clipped from V and 7 bases from J, the junction kept 7 bases outside the gene matches. CDR3 residues: CASASGTGVGYTF. The CDR3 region has the DNA TGTGCCAGCGCCTCCGGGACAGGGGTTGGCTACACCTTC.

The rearrangement joins TRBV7-9 to TRBJ1-4, with 7 nucleotides matching TRBD1. Germline CDR1 and CDR2: SEHNR and FQNEAQ (reference sequence). The CDR3 has 14 amino acids. Losses at the gene ends were 3 bases for V and 4 bases for J; bases not matched to a gene: 2. CDR3 region: CASSLRQGNEKLFF. The DNA of the CDR3 is TGTGCCAGCAGCTTGAGACAGGGTAATGAAAAACTGTTTTTT.

The chain couples TRBV19 to TRBJ2-3; 10 bases are shared with TRBD2. The J segment lost 0 bases and the V segment lost 6 bases, leaving 3 bases of the junction unmatched. This CDR3 region has 15 residues. Germline-derived CDR1 and CDR2 are LNHDA and SQIVND (reference sequence). The CDR3 DNA is TGTGCCAGTAGCGGACTAGCGGTTAGCACAGATACGCAGTATTTT. This translates into CASSGLAVSTDTQYF. The full variable domain, rest sourced from reference TRBV19 and TRBJ2-3, is DGGITQSPKYLFRKEGQNVTLSCEQNLNHDAMYWYRQDPGQGLRLIYYSQIVNDFQKGDIAEGYSVSREKKESFPLTVTSAQKNPTAFYLCASSGLAVSTDTQYFGPGTRLTVL.

The rearrangement links TRBV6-4 to TRBJ2-2; TRBD2 is a possible D gene (5 bases). Germline CDR1 MRHNA, CDR2 SNTAGT. Trimming removed 3 bases at V and 5 bases at J, with 13 bases between. The CDR3 loop spans 15 amino acids. The DNA of the CDR3 is TGTGCCAGCAGTGAAGAACTAGGTTATACCGGGGAGCTGTTTTTT. As protein: CASSEELGYTGELFF.

The genes are TRBV28 and TRBJ1-5, with a weak D call TRBD1 (6 bases). Germline V CDR1 and CDR2: MDHEN, SYDVKM. This CDR3 contains 14 residues. V gave up 4 bases and J gave up 4 bases, with 11 bases separating them. Written as DNA, the CDR3 is TGTGCCAGCAGTTCCGGGACAAAGAATCAGCCCCAGCATTTT. This gives the protein CASSSGTKNQPQHF.

V usage is TRBV7-9 and J usage is TRBJ2-7; 8 nucleotides agree with TRBD1. Germline assignment: CDR1 SEHNR and CDR2 FQNEAQ (reference sequence). The CDR3 is 15 residues long. The J segment lost 7 bases and the V segment lost 4 bases, leaving 12 bases of the junction unmatched. For the CDR3, the DNA is TGTGCCAGCAGCTACGCAGGGGGCAACGTGATTGAGCAGTACTTC. Its protein product is CASSYAGGNVIEQYF.

Note on this clone: Within the sample, other DNA sequences also encode this same CDR3. The chain uses TRBV6-5 and TRBJ1-1, with D possibly TRBD1 on 6 matching bases. This CDR3 spans 12 amino acids. Per germline, CDR1 MNHEY and CDR2 SVGAGI. V was trimmed by 6 bases and J by 2 bases, leaving 7 bases between them. In DNA, the CDR3 is TGTGCCAGCAGGACAGGAAACACTGAAGCTTTCTTT. Protein sequence: CASRTGNTEAFF.